The clone carrying this TCR beta chain was seen ten or more times. Alongside a J-beta primer mix, a sample-barcoded 5' primer served in a second PCR lasting about 7 to 12 cycles. The yield of each sample was at least 2.5 million CDR3-containing paired-end reads. TCRdb ran MiXCR on the 5' RACE reads and lists one entry per CDR3 protein. Found here are about 1.8 million distinct CDR3 sequences, around half of them singletons; the top ten hold approximately 2.1%. The V end lost 1 base, the J end lost 5 bases, and 8 bases lay between the germline ends. Per the germline V gene, CDR1 is MGHRA and CDR2 is YSYEKL. This CDR3 contains 13 residues. The data were taken from a study of blood T cells in healthy people across ages.

This TCR derives from a middle-aged woman in good health. The chain links TRBV4-1 to TRBJ2-5; D is unresolved. The sequencing sample was made of blood. The CDR3 region has the DNA TGCGCCAGCAGCCAAGGGGGATGGGAGACCCAGTACTTC. This codes for CASSQGGWETQYF.